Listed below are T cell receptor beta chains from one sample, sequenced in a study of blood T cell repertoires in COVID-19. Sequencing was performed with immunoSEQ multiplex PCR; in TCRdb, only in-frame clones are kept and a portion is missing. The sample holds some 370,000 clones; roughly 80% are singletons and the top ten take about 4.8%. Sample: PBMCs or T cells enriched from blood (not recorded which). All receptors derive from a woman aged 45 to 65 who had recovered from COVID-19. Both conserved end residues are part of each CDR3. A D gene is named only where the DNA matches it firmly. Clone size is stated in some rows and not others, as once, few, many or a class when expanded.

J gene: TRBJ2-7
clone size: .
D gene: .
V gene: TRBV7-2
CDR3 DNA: TGTGCCAGCAGCCCCCAACCAGCGGGCCTTTCCTACGAGCAGTACTTC
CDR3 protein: CASSPQPAGLSYEQYF

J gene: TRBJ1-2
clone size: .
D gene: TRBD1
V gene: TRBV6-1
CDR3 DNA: TGTGCCAGCAGTGAAAGTGGACAGGGAGTCACTGGCTACACCTTC
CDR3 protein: CASSESGQGVTGYTF

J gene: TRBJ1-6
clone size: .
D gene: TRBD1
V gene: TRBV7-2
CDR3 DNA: TGTGCCAGCAGCTTGTTTGGGACAGGGAATTCACCCCTCCACTTT
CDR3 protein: CASSLFGTGNSPLHF

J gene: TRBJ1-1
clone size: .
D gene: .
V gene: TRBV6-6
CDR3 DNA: TGTGCCAGCAGTCCCAGTTGGGCGGGTCAAATTGGCACTGAAGCTTTCTTT
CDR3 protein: CASSPSWAGQIGTEAFF

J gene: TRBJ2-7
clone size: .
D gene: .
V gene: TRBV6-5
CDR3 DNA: TGTGCCAGCGCGGGAAGCTACGAGCAGTACTTC
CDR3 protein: CASAGSYEQYF

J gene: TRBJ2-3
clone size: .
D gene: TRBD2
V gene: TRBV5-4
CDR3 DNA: TGTGCCAGCAGCCTGGGAGGGTCATCCCCACGCACAGATACGCAGTATTTT
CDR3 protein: CASSLGGSSPRTDTQYF

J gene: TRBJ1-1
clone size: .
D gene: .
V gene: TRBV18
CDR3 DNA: TGTGCCAGCTCCCTTACAGAGAACACTGAAGCTTTCTTT
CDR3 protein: CASSLTENTEAFF

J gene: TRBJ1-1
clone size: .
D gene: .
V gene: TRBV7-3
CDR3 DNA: TGTGCCAGCAGCTTAGAACAGGTGAACACTGAAGCTTTCTTT
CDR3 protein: CASSLEQVNTEAFF

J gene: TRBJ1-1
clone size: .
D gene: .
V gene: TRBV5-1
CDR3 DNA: TGCGCCAGCAGCCCGGGACGGACTAGTGAAGTAAACACTGAAGCTTTCTTT
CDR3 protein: CASSPGRTSEVNTEAFF

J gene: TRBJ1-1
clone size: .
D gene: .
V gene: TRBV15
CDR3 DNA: TGTGCCAGTAACCAGGGTGGAAGAAACACTGAAGCTTTCTTT
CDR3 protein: CASNQGGRNTEAFF

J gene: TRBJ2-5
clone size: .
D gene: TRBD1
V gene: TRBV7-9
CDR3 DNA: TGTGCCAGCAGCCTAAGACAGGGAGAGACCCAGTACTTC
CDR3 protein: CASSLRQGETQYF

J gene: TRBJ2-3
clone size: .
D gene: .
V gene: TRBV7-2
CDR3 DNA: TGTGCCAGCAGCTTGGGAGGAGGGCGTCTCTCCGCAGATACGCAGTATTTT
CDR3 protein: CASSLGGGRLSADTQYF

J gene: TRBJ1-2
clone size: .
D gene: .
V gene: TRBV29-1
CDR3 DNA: TGCAGCGTTGATAGGACAGACTACTATGGCTACACCTTC
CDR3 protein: CSVDRTDYYGYTF

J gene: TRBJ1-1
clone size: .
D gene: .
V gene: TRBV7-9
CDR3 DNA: TGTGCCAGCAGCCCCGTCGGGGGGAACACTGAAGCTTTCTTT
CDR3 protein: CASSPVGGNTEAFF

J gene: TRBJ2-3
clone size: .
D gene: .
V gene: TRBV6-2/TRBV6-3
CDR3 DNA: TGTGCCAGCAGTTATAGTTCCAGGGGGGGCACAGATACGCAGTATTTT
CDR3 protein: CASSYSSRGGTDTQYF

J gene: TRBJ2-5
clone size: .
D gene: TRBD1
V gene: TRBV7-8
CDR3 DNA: TGTGCCAGCCACAAGGACAGGGCCGGCGAGACCCAGTACTTC
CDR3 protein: CASHKDRAGETQYF

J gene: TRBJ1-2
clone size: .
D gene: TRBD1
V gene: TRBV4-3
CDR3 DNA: TGCGCCAGCAGCCAAGGTTCCGCTGGGACAGGGGGCGGCTACACCTTC
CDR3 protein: CASSQGSAGTGGGYTF

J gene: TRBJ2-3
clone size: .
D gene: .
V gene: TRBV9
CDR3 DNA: TGTGCCAGCAGCGTCTCTAGTGCAGGGGATACGCAGTATTTT
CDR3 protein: CASSVSSAGDTQYF

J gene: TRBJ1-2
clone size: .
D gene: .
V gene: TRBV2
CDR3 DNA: TGTGCCAGTGGGGACACCCGATATCCCTTTTTC
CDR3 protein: CASGDTRYPFF

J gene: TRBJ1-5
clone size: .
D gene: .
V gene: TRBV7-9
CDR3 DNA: TGTGCCAGCAGCTTATTGGGAGGGAGCAATCAGCCCCAGCATTTT
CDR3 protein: CASSLLGGSNQPQHF

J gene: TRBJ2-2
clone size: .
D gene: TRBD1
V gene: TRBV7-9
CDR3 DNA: TGTGCCAGCAGCCTACGACAGGGAACGAACACCGGGGAGCTGTTTTTT
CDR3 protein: CASSLRQGTNTGELFF

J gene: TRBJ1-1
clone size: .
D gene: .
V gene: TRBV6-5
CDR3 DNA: TGTGCCAGCGGTAGACAGCAGAACACTGAAGCTTTCTTT
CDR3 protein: CASGRQQNTEAFF

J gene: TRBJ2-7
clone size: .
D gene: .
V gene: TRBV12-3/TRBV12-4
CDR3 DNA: TGTGCCAGCAGATACGGACAAACCTACGAGCAGTACTTC
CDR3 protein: CASRYGQTYEQYF

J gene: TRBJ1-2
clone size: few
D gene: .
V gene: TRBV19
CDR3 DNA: TGTGCCAGTACAGCCCAGGGGTCGGGGTATGGCTACACCTTC
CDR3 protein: CASTAQGSGYGYTF

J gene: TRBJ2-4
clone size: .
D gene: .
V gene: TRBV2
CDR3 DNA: TGTGCCAGCAGCGCACAGGGAAGGTCCAAAAACATTCAGTACTTC
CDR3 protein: CASSAQGRSKNIQYF

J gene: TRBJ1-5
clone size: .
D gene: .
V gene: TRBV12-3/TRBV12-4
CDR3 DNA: TGTGCCAGCAGTTTGATGGCGGGCCAGCCCCAGCATTTT
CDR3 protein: CASSLMAGQPQHF

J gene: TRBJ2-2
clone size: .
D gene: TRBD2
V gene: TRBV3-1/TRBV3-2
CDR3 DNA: TGTGCCAGCAGCCTCCTTCCGGGACTAGCGGACACCGGGGAGCTGTTTTTT
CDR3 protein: CASSLLPGLADTGELFF

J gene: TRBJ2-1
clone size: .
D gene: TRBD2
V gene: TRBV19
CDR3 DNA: TGTGCCAGTAGTATCTCCATAGCGGGGGGCCTTCACCCTAACAATGAGCAGTTCTTC
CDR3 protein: CASSISIAGGLHPNNEQFF

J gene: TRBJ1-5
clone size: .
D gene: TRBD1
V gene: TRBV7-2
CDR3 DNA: TGTGCCAGCAGCCGCGACAGGGCCGCTCCAAATCAGCCCCAGCATTTT
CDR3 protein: CASSRDRAAPNQPQHF

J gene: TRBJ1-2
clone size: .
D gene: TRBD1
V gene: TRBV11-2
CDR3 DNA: TGTGCCAGCAGCTTACGACAGGGATATGGCTACACCTTC
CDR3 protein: CASSLRQGYGYTF

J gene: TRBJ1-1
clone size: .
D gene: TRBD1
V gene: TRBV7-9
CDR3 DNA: TGTGCCAGCAGCTTTGGGACAGCAATGAACACTGAAGCTTTCTTT
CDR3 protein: CASSFGTAMNTEAFF

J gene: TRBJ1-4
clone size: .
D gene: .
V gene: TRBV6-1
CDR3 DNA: TGTGCCAGCAGTGAAGGATGGGGGGTTCGCGAAAAACTGTTTTTT
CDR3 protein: CASSEGWGVREKLFF

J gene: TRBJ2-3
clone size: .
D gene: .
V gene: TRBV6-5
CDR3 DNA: TGTGCCAGCAAATCATGGGACTCGGTAGAGAGGCAGTATTTT
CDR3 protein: CASKSWDSVERQYF